The 10 T cell receptor beta chains below all came from one sample that was sequenced in a study of cytomegalovirus exposure and HLA in healthy donors. A multiplex PCR was run with 60 Vbeta primers and 13 Jbeta primers. Clones were sequenced by immunoSEQ multiplex PCR, and TCRdb holds only the in-frame ones, with some missing. The sample consists of nearly 70,000 clones, 60% to 75% of them appearing once. The specimen sequenced was PBMCs. The receptors come from a woman in her sixties or seventies in good health and CMV-seropositive.

The chain is built from TRBV7-9 and TRBJ1-1; tentative D call: TRBD1 (5 bases). Germline CDR1 SEHNR, CDR2 FQNEAQ (reference sequence). The CDR3 sequence is 14 residues long. V dropped 0 bases and J dropped 0 bases, with 5 bases sitting between them. CDR3 in amino acids: CASSLAGVNTEAFF. The CDR3 DNA reads TGTGCCAGCAGCTTAGCAGGGGTGAACACTGAAGCTTTCTTT.

On this clone: This likely comes from a read error, as the CDR3 has no conserved phenylalanine or tryptophan at its end. The CDR3 DNA is TGTGCCATCAGTGAACTAGCGGGGGCTGGGGAGCTGTTTGTT. Translation: CAISELAGAGELFV. This chain joins TRBV10-3 and TRBJ2-2; 11 bases match TRBD2. This CDR3 is 14 amino acids long. The V and J ends lost 3 bases and 8 bases, in that order; junction bases with no gene match: 2. Per the germline V gene, CDR1 is ENHRY and CDR2 is SYGVKD.

The count of this clone is one. The rearrangement joins TRBV4-2 to TRBJ2-7; TRBD1 might be the D (5 bases). The CDR3 has 17 amino acids. The V gene lost 0 bases and the J gene lost 0 bases, with 15 bases spanning the gap. Germline CDR1 LGHNA, CDR2 YNFKEQ. CDR3 nucleotides: TGTGCCAGCAGCCAAGAAGGGGCAGGGCCTGGCTCCTACGAGCAGTACTTC. This codes for CASSQEGAGPGSYEQYF.

V is TRBV25-1 and J is TRBJ1-6; 8 nucleotides align to TRBD1. From germline, CDR1 is MGHDK and CDR2 SYGVNS. The CDR3 sequence is 13 residues long. V lost 6 bases to trimming and J lost 10 bases; unmatched junction nucleotides: 5. CDR3 loop: CASRETGESPLHF. CDR3 sequence (DNA): TGTGCCAGCAGGGAGACAGGGGAATCACCCCTCCACTTT.

This clone was seen just once. V is TRBV12-5 and J is TRBJ2-6, with TRBD1 matching over 10 bases. CDR3 length: 18 amino acids. V trimming: 5 bases; J trimming: 1 base; junction bases outside the gene matches: 8. Germline assignment: CDR1 LGHNT and CDR2 FRNRAP. CDR3 DNA sequence: TGTGCTAGTGGTATTGACAGGGGGCAGCTTTCTGGGGCCAACGTCCTGACTTTC. It encodes CASGIDRGQLSGANVLTF.

The chain uses TRBV20-1 and TRBJ2-7; D is perhaps TRBD1 (5 bases). V lost 6 bases to trimming and J lost 3 bases, with 9 bases between them. Germline V gene lookup returns CDR1 DFQATT and CDR2 SNEGSKA (reference sequence). This CDR3 comprises 11 residues. DNA of the CDR3: TGCAGTGCCCTCCAGGGCTACGAGCAGTACTTC. It codes for CSALQGYEQYF.

This clone was counted between two and nine times. The chain has TRBV2 and TRBJ1-5; 8 bases are shared with TRBD1. J lost 5 bases, V lost 6 bases, and 3 bases had no gene match. Germline CDR1 reads SNHLY; CDR2 reads FYNNEI. This CDR3 is built from 13 residues. The CDR3 region is CASRGTGDQPQHF. CDR3 bases: TGTGCCAGCAGGGGGACAGGAGATCAGCCCCAGCATTTT.

This chain uses TRBV29-1 with TRBJ2-7; TRBD1 aligns across 7 bases. J was trimmed by 3 bases and V by 7 bases; bases with no gene match: 9. The CDR3 has 13 amino acids. From germline, CDR1 is SQVTM and CDR2 ANQGSEA. For the CDR3, the DNA is TGCAGCGCCGAGGAGGCAGGGGGCTACGAGCAGTACTTC. Amino acid sequence: CSAEEAGGYEQYF.

Concerning this clone: A far larger clone is only one base removed, so a read error is likely. The J gene is TRBJ1-6, the V gene TRBV4-2; D might be TRBD1 (5 bases). Germline V lookup: CDR1 LGHNA, CDR2 YNFKEQ. Trimming pared 0 bases from V and 9 bases from J, leaving 15 bases between. CDR3 size: 16 residues. CDR3 in DNA: TGTGCCAGCAGCCAAGATTTGACCCAGGGACTTTCACCCCTCCACTTT. Its protein is CASSQDLTQGLSPLHF.

The V gene is TRBV18, the J gene TRBJ2-2; D gene ambiguous. Deletions cut 5 bases from V and 7 bases from J, with 8 bases between. The germline CDR1 and CDR2 sequences are KGHSH and LQKENI. The CDR3 is 12 residues long. The chain's CDR3 is CASSASLGELFF. The CDR3 DNA is TGTGCCAGCTCAGCCAGTCTCGGGGAGCTGTTTTTT. Looking up the rest from reference TRBV18 and TRBJ2-2 gives the full variable domain: NAGVMQNPRHLVRRRGQEARLRCSPMKGHSHVYWYRQLPEEGLKFMVYLQKENIIDESGMPKERFSAEFPKEGPSILRIQQVVRGDSAAYFCASSASLGELFFGEGSRLTVL.